A single TCR beta chain is shown here with its context. This entry is derived from a study of T cell changes during pregnancy in multiple sclerosis. The CDR3 runs to 15 residues. Germline assignment: CDR1 LNHDA and CDR2 SQIVND (reference sequence). Losses at the gene ends were 3 bases for V and 6 bases for J; bases not matched to a gene: 6. The data were produced by immunoSEQ multiplex PCR, yet TCRdb's version contains in-frame clones alone and is incomplete. In the table there are 55,000 to 75,000 clones, approximately 94% of which are singletons. Sequenced material: CD8+ T cells from peripheral blood mononuclear cells, taken in the second trimester of pregnancy. The clonotype originates from a female donor with multiple sclerosis, enrolled in a pregnancy study. The chain links TRBV19 to TRBJ2-1; 9 nucleotides agree with TRBD1. CDR3 region: CASSIMDRGVNEQFF. The CDR3 DNA is TGTGCCAGTAGTATTATGGACAGGGGCGTCAATGAGCAGTTCTTC.